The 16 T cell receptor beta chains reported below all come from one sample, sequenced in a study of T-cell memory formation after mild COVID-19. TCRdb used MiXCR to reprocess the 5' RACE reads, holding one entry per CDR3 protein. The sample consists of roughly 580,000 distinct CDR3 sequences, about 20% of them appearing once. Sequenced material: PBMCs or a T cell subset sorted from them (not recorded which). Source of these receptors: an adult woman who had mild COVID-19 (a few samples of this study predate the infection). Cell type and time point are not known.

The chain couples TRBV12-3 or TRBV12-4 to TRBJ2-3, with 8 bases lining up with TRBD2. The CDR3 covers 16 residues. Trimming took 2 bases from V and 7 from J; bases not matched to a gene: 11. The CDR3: CASSLLSGGIRNTQYF. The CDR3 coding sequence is TGTGCCAGCAGTTTATTAAGCGGGGGAATTCGAAATACGCAGTATTTT.

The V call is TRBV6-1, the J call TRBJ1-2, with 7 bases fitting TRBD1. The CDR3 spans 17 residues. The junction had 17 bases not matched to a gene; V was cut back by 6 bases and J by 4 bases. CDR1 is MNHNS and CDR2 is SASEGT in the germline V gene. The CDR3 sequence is CASSLYFGQEQSYGYTF. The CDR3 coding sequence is TGTGCCAGCAGCTTATACTTTGGACAGGAGCAGTCCTATGGCTACACCTTC.

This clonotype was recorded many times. CDR3 in amino acids: CASSDFNQPQHF. The CDR3 DNA sequence: TGTGCCAGCAGTGACTTCAATCAGCCCCAGCATTTT. The chain has TRBV27 and TRBJ1-5; D is unclear. Trimming pared 5 bases from V and 3 bases from J, leaving 5 bases between. Germline V gives CDR1 MNHEY, CDR2 SMNVEV (reference sequence). The CDR3 loop spans 12 amino acids.

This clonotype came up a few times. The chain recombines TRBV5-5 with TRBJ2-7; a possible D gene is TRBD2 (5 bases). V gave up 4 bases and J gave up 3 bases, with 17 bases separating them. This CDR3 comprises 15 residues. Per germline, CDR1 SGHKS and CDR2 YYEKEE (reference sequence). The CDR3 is CASSPEREWVYEQYF. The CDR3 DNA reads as TGTGCCAGCAGCCCGGAGAGGGAGTGGGTCTACGAGCAGTACTTC.

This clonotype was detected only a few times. DNA for the CDR3: TGTGCCAGCACTAACCAGGGCCCCTACGAGCAGTACTTC. It is translated as CASTNQGPYEQYF. The rearrangement links TRBV3-1 to TRBJ2-7, with a weak D call TRBD1 (5 bases). The CDR3 is made up of 13 amino acids. Germline values: CDR1 LGHDT, CDR2 YNNKEL (reference sequence). Trimming pared 7 bases from V and 2 bases from J, leaving 12 bases between.

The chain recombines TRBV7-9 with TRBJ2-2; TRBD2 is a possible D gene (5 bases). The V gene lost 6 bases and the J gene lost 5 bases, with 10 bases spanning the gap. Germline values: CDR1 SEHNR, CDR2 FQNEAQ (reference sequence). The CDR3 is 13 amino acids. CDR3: CASRTGGTGELFF. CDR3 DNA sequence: TGTGCCAGCAGGACCGGAGGTACCGGGGAGCTGTTTTTT.

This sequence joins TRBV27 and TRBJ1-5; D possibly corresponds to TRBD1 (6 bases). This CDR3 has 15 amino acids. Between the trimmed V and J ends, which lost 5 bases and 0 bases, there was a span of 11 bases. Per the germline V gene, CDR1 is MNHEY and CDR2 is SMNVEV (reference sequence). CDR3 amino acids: CASSTRGYSNQPQHF. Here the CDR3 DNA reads TGTGCCAGCAGTACCAGGGGATATAGCAATCAGCCCCAGCATTTT.

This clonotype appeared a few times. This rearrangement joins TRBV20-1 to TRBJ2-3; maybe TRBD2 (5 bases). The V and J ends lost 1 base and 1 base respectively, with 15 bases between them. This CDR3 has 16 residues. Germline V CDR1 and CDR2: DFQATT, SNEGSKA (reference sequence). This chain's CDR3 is CSARAAGKWRTDTQYF. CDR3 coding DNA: TGCAGTGCTAGAGCCGCCGGGAAGTGGCGCACAGATACGCAGTATTTT.

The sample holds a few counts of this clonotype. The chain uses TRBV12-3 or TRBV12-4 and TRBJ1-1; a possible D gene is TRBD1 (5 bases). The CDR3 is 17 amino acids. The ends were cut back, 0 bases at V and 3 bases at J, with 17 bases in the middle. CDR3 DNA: TGTGCCAGCAGTTTAGCGCTACCAGGGAGAAGGGACACTGAAGCTTTCTTT. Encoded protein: CASSLALPGRRDTEAFF.

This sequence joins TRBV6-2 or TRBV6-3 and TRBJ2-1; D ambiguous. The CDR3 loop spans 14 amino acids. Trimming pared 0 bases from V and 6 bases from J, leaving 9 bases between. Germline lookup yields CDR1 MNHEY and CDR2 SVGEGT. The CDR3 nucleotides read TGTGCCAGCAGTTACTCGCCGGAAATCAATGAGCAGTTCTTC. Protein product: CASSYSPEINEQFF.

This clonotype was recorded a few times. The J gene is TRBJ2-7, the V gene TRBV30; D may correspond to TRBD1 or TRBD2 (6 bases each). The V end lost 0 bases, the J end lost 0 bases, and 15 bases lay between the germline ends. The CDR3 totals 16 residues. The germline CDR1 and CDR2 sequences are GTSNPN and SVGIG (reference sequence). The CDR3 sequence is CAWSVLGGHSSYEQYF. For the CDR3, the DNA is TGTGCCTGGAGTGTACTGGGGGGCCATAGCTCCTACGAGCAGTACTTC.

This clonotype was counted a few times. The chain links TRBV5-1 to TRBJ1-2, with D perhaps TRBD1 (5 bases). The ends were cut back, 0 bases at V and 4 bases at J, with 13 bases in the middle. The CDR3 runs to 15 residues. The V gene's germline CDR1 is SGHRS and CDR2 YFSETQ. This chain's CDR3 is CASSLVGGSGYGYTF. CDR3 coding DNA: TGCGCCAGCAGCTTGGTGGGGGGATCCGGCTATGGCTACACCTTC.

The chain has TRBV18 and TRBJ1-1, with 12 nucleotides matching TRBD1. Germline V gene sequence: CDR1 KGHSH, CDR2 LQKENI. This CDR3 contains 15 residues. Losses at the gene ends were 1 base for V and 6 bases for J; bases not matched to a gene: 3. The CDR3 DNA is TGTGCCAGCTCACCACAGGGACAGGGGGCCTCTGAAGCTTTCTTT. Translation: CASSPQGQGASEAFF.

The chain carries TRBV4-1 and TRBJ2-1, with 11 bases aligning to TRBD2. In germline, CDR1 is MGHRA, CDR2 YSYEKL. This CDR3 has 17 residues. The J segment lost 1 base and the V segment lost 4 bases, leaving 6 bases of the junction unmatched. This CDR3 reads CASSRRLAGLSYNEQFF. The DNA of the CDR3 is TGCGCCAGCAGCCGGAGACTAGCGGGGCTTTCCTACAATGAGCAGTTCTTC.

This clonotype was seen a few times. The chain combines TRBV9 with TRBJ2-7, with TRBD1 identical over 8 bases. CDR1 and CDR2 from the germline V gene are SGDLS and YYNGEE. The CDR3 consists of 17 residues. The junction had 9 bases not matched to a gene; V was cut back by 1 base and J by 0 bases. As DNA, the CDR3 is TGTGCCAGCAGCGTATCGCTGACCGGGACAGGCTCCTACGAGCAGTACTTC. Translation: CASSVSLTGTGSYEQYF.

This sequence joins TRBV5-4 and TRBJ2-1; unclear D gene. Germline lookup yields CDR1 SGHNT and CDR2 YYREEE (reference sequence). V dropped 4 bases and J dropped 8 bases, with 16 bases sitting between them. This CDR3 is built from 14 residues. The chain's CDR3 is CASSNGRWVDEQFF. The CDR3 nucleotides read TGTGCCAGCAGCAATGGTCGTTGGGTCGATGAGCAGTTCTTC.